Shown below are 29 T cell receptor beta chains from a single sample sequenced in a study of blood T cell repertoires in COVID-19. Sequencing was performed with immunoSEQ multiplex PCR; in TCRdb, only in-frame clones are kept and a portion is missing. In the table there are more than 150,000 clones, roughly 83% of which are singletons. The source material was peripheral blood. The receptor source for this set is a man between 18 and 35 years old with active or convalescent COVID-19.

V is TRBV21-1 and J is TRBJ2-7; TRBD2 is the table's D call, not checked against the DNA. TRBV21-1 is given as a pseudogene. The CDR3 has 14 amino acids. CDR3 sequence: CASSKEAGSYEQYF. The CDR3, as DNA: TGTGCCAGCAGCAAAGAGGCGGGCTCCTACGAGCAGTACTTC.

This clone was picked up many times. Here the CDR3 reads CASSSRGGTGEVVREAFF. CDR3 coding DNA: TGTGCCAGCAGCTCACGGGGAGGGACAGGGGAGGTTGTCCGTGAAGCTTTCTTT. The rearrangement joins TRBV11-2 to TRBJ1-1; 10 bases match TRBD1. Germline-derived CDR1 and CDR2 are SGHAT and FQNNGV. V trimming: 4 bases; J trimming: 7 bases; junction bases outside the gene matches: 18. This CDR3 region has 18 residues. The variable domain in full, with the rest retrieved from reference TRBV11-2 and TRBJ1-1, is EAGVAQSPRYKIIEKRQSVAFWCNPISGHATLYWYQQILGQGPKLLIQFQNNGVVDDSQLPKDRFSAERLKGVDSTLKIQPAKLEDSAVYLCASSSRGGTGEVVREAFFGQGTRLTVV.

The chain carries TRBV7-9 and TRBJ1-4; unclear D gene. Deletions cut 5 bases from V and 5 bases from J, with 15 bases between. This CDR3 spans 15 amino acids. CDR1 and CDR2 from the germline V gene are SEHNR and FQNEAQ (reference sequence). CDR3 DNA sequence: TGTGCCAGCAGCATTTTCACGACGGGGAATGAAAAACTGTTTTTT. This codes for CASSIFTTGNEKLFF.

This chain joins TRBV15 and TRBJ2-1; possible D gene TRBD2, 5 bases. Germline-derived CDR1 and CDR2 are LNHNV and YYDKDF (reference sequence). CDR3 length: 13 amino acids. Trimming took off 6 bases at V and 5 bases at J, with 11 bases between the two ends. CDR3 in amino acids: CATSPLGNNEQFF. The CDR3 nucleotides are TGTGCCACCAGTCCACTAGGGAACAATGAGCAGTTCTTC. The whole variable domain, remainder taken from reference TRBV15 and TRBJ2-1, is DAMVIQNPRYQVTQFGKPVTLSCSQTLNHNVMYWYQQKSSQAPKLLFHYYDKDFNNEADTPDNFQSRRPNTSFCFLDIRSPGLGDTAMYLCATSPLGNNEQFFGPGTRLTVL.

This chain joins TRBV19 and TRBJ1-1; tentative D call: TRBD1 (6 bases). Germline V gene data show CDR1 as LNHDA and CDR2 as SQIVND (reference sequence). The ends were cut back, 3 bases at V and 3 bases at J, with 11 bases in the middle. CDR3 length: 14 amino acids. CDR3 region: CASSITGSYTEAFF. CDR3 nucleotides: TGTGCCAGTAGTATTACAGGGTCGTACACTGAAGCTTTCTTT.

The V gene is TRBV9, the J gene TRBJ1-6; D remains unclear. This CDR3 contains 13 residues. CDR1 and CDR2 (germline): SGDLS, YYNGEE. V was shortened by 5 bases and J by 4 bases, with 7 bases between the two germline ends. CDR3: CASRSDYNSPLHF. Here the CDR3 DNA reads TGTGCCAGCAGGAGTGATTATAATTCACCCCTCCACTTT.

V and J are TRBV7-2 and TRBJ2-5, with unresolved D. The CDR3 consists of 12 residues. Germline CDR1 and CDR2: SGHTA and FQGNSA. Deletions cut 5 bases from V and 5 bases from J, with 9 bases between. The DNA for the CDR3 is TGTGCCAGCAGCGAACTGGTGGAGACCCAGTACTTC. Its protein is CASSELVETQYF.

V gene TRBV6-2 or TRBV6-3 combines with J gene TRBJ2-3; 8 bases map to TRBD2. Germline V gene data show CDR1 as MNHEY and CDR2 as SVGEGT. After removal of 2 bases from V and 1 base from J, the junction contained 5 bases not matched to a gene. The CDR3 extends over 16 amino acids. As DNA, the CDR3 is TGTGCCAGCAGTTACGAGGGAGCGGGAGGCACAGATACGCAGTATTTT. Encoded protein: CASSYEGAGGTDTQYF.

The chain employs TRBV19 and TRBJ2-1; no clear D gene. V gave up 4 bases and J gave up 8 bases, with 9 bases separating them. Germline CDR1 and CDR2: LNHDA and SQIVND (reference sequence). This CDR3 spans 12 amino acids. CDR3: CASSKETHEQFF. CDR3 coding DNA: TGTGCCAGTAGTAAGGAGACGCATGAGCAGTTCTTC.

V usage is TRBV6-1 and J usage is TRBJ1-3; D is undetermined. Germline V gene data show CDR1 as MNHNS and CDR2 as SASEGT. The CDR3 runs to 15 residues. The germline V and J ends were trimmed by 0 bases and 2 bases, with 8 bases remaining between them. CDR3 protein: CASSEAAYPGNTIYF. The CDR3 coding sequence is TGTGCCAGCAGTGAAGCCGCGTACCCTGGAAACACCATATATTTT.

The rearrangement links TRBV28 to TRBJ2-7; D call uncertain. Trimming cost V 8 bases and J 3 bases, with 8 bases left between them. The CDR3 length is 11 residues. CDR1 and CDR2 from the germline V gene are MDHEN and SYDVKM. CDR3 amino acids: CASQRVYEQYF. The CDR3 nucleotides read TGTGCCAGCCAGCGCGTCTACGAGCAGTACTTC.

The chain links TRBV4-3 to TRBJ1-3; the match to TRBD1 covers 12 bases. In germline, CDR1 is LGHNA, CDR2 YSLEER. The CDR3 covers 16 residues. The trim removed 3 bases at V and 4 bases at J, leaving 4 bases unmatched. The CDR3 DNA reads TGCGCCAGCAGCCAGAGGGACAGGGGGCGCGGAAACACCATATATTTT. It specifies CASSQRDRGRGNTIYF.

The gene calls are TRBV28 and TRBJ2-7, with TRBD2 matching over 12 bases. Trimming cost V 9 bases and J 3 bases; bases outside gene matches: 15. Germline assignment: CDR1 MDHEN and CDR2 SYDVKM. This CDR3 comprises 17 residues. CDR3 loop: CASETGLGLAGYYEQYF. DNA of the CDR3: TGTGCCAGTGAGACAGGACTAGGACTAGCGGGGTACTACGAGCAGTACTTC.

V usage is TRBV15 and J usage is TRBJ1-1, with 9 nucleotides matching TRBD1. Trimming at V came to 0 bases and at J to 4 bases, leaving 9 bases not matched to a gene. From germline, CDR1 is LNHNV and CDR2 YYDKDF (reference sequence). The CDR3 length is 17 residues. CDR3 DNA sequence: TGTGCCACCAGCAGAGATCTTGGGACAGGGAGGAGCACTGAAGCTTTCTTT. This translates into CATSRDLGTGRSTEAFF.

This clone appeared once. The J gene is TRBJ2-2, the V gene TRBV19; D is possibly TRBD2 (7 bases). Germline V gene sequence: CDR1 LNHDA, CDR2 SQIVND (reference sequence). The V end lost 8 bases, the J end lost 5 bases, and 15 bases lay between the germline ends. The CDR3 has 14 residues. CDR3 coding DNA: TGTGCCAGTTCCAGGGGAGGGAGTACCGGGGAGCTGTTTTTT. It codes for CASSRGGSTGELFF.

V usage is TRBV9 and J usage is TRBJ1-2; TRBD1 aligns across 12 bases. The CDR3 length is 18 residues. J was trimmed by 7 bases and V by 4 bases; bases with no gene match: 17. The germline V gene encodes CDR1 SGDLS and CDR2 YYNGEE. The CDR3, as DNA: TGTGCCAGCAGCACAACCGGGACAGGGGGCTATAGGCGGGGTGGCTACACCTTC. It encodes CASSTTGTGGYRRGGYTF.

The rearrangement uses TRBV5-1 and TRBJ2-2; D remains ambiguous. The CDR3 length is 14 residues. Germline CDR1 SGHRS, CDR2 YFSETQ. V lost 2 bases and J lost 0, with 5 bases in between. CDR3 nucleotide sequence: TGCGCCAGCAGCTTCTACTCGAACACCGGGGAGCTGTTTTTT. Its protein product is CASSFYSNTGELFF. The full variable domain, rest sourced from reference TRBV5-1 and TRBJ2-2, is KAGVTQTPRYLIKTRGQQVTLSCSPISGHRSVSWYQQTPGQGLQFLFEYFSETQRNKGNFPGRFSGRQFSNSRSEMNVSTLELGDSALYLCASSFYSNTGELFFGEGSRLTVL.

The gene calls are TRBV5-5 and TRBJ1-5; the D gene is possibly TRBD1 (6 bases). Germline lookup yields CDR1 SGHKS and CDR2 YYEKEE (reference sequence). V lost 5 bases and J lost 6, with 12 bases in between. The CDR3 spans 13 residues. CDR3: CASRTGYGQPQHF. In DNA, the CDR3 is TGTGCCAGCAGAACAGGGTACGGTCAGCCCCAGCATTTT.

The chain recombines TRBV4-2 with TRBJ2-2, with TRBD2 matching over 8 bases. The V and J ends lost 1 base and 7 bases, in that order; junction bases with no gene match: 5. Germline CDR1 and CDR2: LGHNA and YNFKEQ. The CDR3 consists of 15 residues. The CDR3 sequence: CASSQARGGIGELFF. In DNA form, the CDR3 reads TGTGCCAGCAGCCAAGCCCGGGGGGGCATCGGGGAGCTGTTTTTT.

The rearrangement links TRBV4-1 to TRBJ1-2, with 8 bases aligning to TRBD1. This CDR3 contains 14 residues. Germline-derived CDR1 and CDR2 are MGHRA and YSYEKL. V shed 3 bases, J shed 4 bases, and the junction held 4 bases outside the gene matches. The CDR3 sequence: CASSHGQGFYGYTF. As DNA, the CDR3 is TGCGCCAGCAGCCATGGACAGGGTTTCTATGGCTACACCTTC.

The chain joins TRBV7-3 to TRBJ2-1; 7 nucleotides line up with TRBD2. The CDR3 length is 13 residues. The V gene end was trimmed by 3 bases and the J gene end by 5 bases; junction bases not matched to a gene: 1. The germline gives CDR1 SGHTA, CDR2 FQGTGA. CDR3 sequence reads: CASSLGLNNEQFF. Here the CDR3 DNA reads TGTGCCAGCAGCTTGGGACTAAACAATGAGCAGTTCTTC.

The CDR3 bases are TGTGCCAGCCAGAGGCCGGGACTAGCGGACGAGCAGTACTTC. Translating gives CASQRPGLADEQYF. J is TRBJ2-7 and V is TRBV28; TRBD2 matches 11 bases. V gave up 8 bases and J gave up 5 bases; unmatched junction bases: 8. The CDR3 length is 14 residues. Germline values: CDR1 MDHEN, CDR2 SYDVKM.

The rearrangement links TRBV5-1 to TRBJ2-1; 11 bases agree with TRBD1. The CDR3 spans 16 residues. The V segment lost 2 bases and the J segment 7 bases; nucleotides outside the gene matches: 8. Germline CDR1 and CDR2: SGHRS and YFSETQ. CDR3 sequence reads: CASSLNTGTGGNEQFF. In DNA, the CDR3 is TGCGCCAGCAGCTTAAATACCGGGACAGGGGGGAATGAGCAGTTCTTC.

In this sample, this clone turned up a few times. The chain combines TRBV7-9 with TRBJ2-7, with 7 bases aligning to TRBD1. The germline V gene encodes CDR1 SEHNR and CDR2 FQNEAQ (reference sequence). Losses at the gene ends were 5 bases for V and 7 bases for J; bases not matched to a gene: 8. This CDR3 contains 13 residues. CDR3 in amino acids: CASSHRGLREQYF. CDR3 coding DNA: TGTGCCAGCAGCCACAGGGGTCTTCGGGAGCAGTACTTC.

This chain uses TRBV28 with TRBJ2-1, with D possibly being TRBD1 (7 bases). Germline CDR1 is MDHEN and CDR2 is SYDVKM. V was trimmed by 4 bases and J by 6 bases, leaving 16 bases between them. The length of the CDR3 is 15 residues. The CDR3 DNA sequence: TGTGCCAGCAGTTGGGGGGACAGAACTCGCAATGAGCAGTTCTTC. Translation: CASSWGDRTRNEQFF.

The chain carries TRBV4-2 and TRBJ1-1; unclear D gene. V shed 1 base and J shed 0 bases, with 15 bases lying between them. This CDR3 contains 17 residues. From germline, CDR1 is LGHNA and CDR2 YNFKEQ. The CDR3 nucleotides read TGTGCCAGCAGCCAAGGGAGGCCAGGTACATTGAACACTGAAGCTTTCTTT. Translated, it gives CASSQGRPGTLNTEAFF.

V is TRBV9 and J is TRBJ2-1; D perhaps matches TRBD2 (5 bases). The CDR3 totals 15 residues. V lost 0 bases to trimming and J lost 10 bases, with 17 bases between them. CDR1 and CDR2 from the germline V gene are SGDLS and YYNGEE. The CDR3 DNA reads TGTGCCAGCAGCGTAGAAACTAGAGGGTTAGGGGAGCAGTTCTTC. Translated: CASSVETRGLGEQFF.

The CDR3 coding sequence is TGTGCCAGTTGGGACAATTCCTACGAGCAGTACTTC. Its protein is CASWDNSYEQYF. The chain is built from TRBV6-5 and TRBJ2-7; tentatively, D is TRBD1 (6 bases). The CDR3 length is 12 residues. Trimming stripped 9 bases from V and 1 base from J, with 10 bases between. The germline gives CDR1 MNHEY, CDR2 SVGAGI.

The V call is TRBV3-1 (or the pseudogene TRBV3-2), the J call TRBJ2-5, with no clear D. This CDR3 contains 14 residues. V lost 5 bases and J 1 base, leaving 11 bases between the germline ends. The germline CDR1 and CDR2 sequences are LGHDT and YNNKEL (reference sequence). The DNA for the CDR3 is TGTGCCAGCAGCGCCCGTTTACTCCAAGAGACCCAGTACTTC. As protein: CASSARLLQETQYF.